A selection of T cell receptor beta chains follows, all from one sample in a study of T cells in Graves' hyperthyroidism and ophthalmopathy. TCRdb used MiXCR to reprocess the multiplex PCR reads, holding one entry per CDR3 protein. The sample records 500,000 to 650,000 distinct CDR3 sequences, around 15% being singletons. The sequencing sample was made of blood. The receptor set was obtained from a woman in her thirties or forties with Graves' hyperthyroidism. Each CDR3 is given with its conserved first and last residue. A D gene is named only where the DNA matches it firmly. Expanded clones get a size class; other rows say once, few or many, or leave the size out.

V: TRBV6-1; length: 15; J: TRBJ2-1; size: many; D: TRBD1; CDR3: CASRRQGWSYNEQFF; DNA: TGTGCCAGCAGAAGACAGGGGTGGTCCTACAATGAGCAGTTCTTC
V: TRBV11-3; length: 14; J: TRBJ2-3; size: many; D: -; CDR3: CASSYRGGTDTQYF; DNA: TGTGCCAGCAGCTACCGGGGTGGTACAGATACGCAGTATTTT
V: TRBV7-2; length: 15; J: TRBJ1-1; size: many; D: -; CDR3: CASSPIPGGNTEAFF; DNA: TGTGCCAGCAGCCCTATTCCGGGAGGGAACACTGAAGCTTTCTTT
V: TRBV6-5; length: 17; J: TRBJ2-1; size: many; D: -; CDR3: CASSYSRGFNTYNEQFF; DNA: TGTGCCAGCAGTTACTCGAGGGGGTTCAACACCTACAATGAGCAGTTCTTC
V: TRBV29-1; length: 13; J: TRBJ2-3; size: -; D: -; CDR3: CSVQGRNTDTQYF; DNA: TGCAGCGTTCAAGGGCGGAACACAGATACGCAGTATTTT
V: TRBV5-1; length: 16; J: TRBJ2-2; size: many; D: TRBD2; CDR3: CASSGGLAGVNGELFF; DNA: TGCGCCAGCAGCGGCGGACTAGCGGGAGTTAACGGGGAGCTGTTTTTT
V: TRBV30; length: 15; J: TRBJ2-5; size: -; D: -; CDR3: CAWSVGGTTRKTQYF; DNA: TGTGCCTGGAGTGTTGGGGGCACCACGAGGAAGACCCAGTACTTC
V: TRBV5-8; length: 16; J: TRBJ2-5; size: many; D: -; CDR3: CASSLAGLAVQETQYF; DNA: TGTGCCAGCAGCTTGGCCGGTTTGGCGGTCCAAGAGACCCAGTACTTC
V: TRBV5-1; length: 15; J: TRBJ1-5; size: -; D: TRBD1; CDR3: CASSLWAGGTQAQHF; DNA: TGTGCCAGCAGCCTCTGGGCAGGGGGCACCCAGGCCCAGCATTTT
V: TRBV7-9; length: 14; J: TRBJ1-2; size: few; D: -; CDR3: CASSGRQNLAGYTF; DNA: TGTGCCAGCAGCGGGCGACAGAACCTGGCTGGCTACACCTTC
V: TRBV20-1; length: 14; J: TRBJ1-5; size: many; D: TRBD1; CDR3: CSAVGQGAGQPQHF; DNA: TGCAGTGCCGTTGGGCAGGGGGCTGGTCAGCCCCAGCATTTT
V: TRBV5-5; length: 14; J: TRBJ1-1; size: many; D: -; CDR3: CASSLVDSGTEAFF; DNA: TGTGCCAGCAGCTTGGTTGACAGCGGGACTGAAGCTTTCTTT
V: TRBV30; length: 14; J: TRBJ2-1; size: few; D: TRBD2; CDR3: CAWTWTSSYNEQFF; DNA: TGTGCCTGGACTTGGACTAGCTCCTACAATGAGCAGTTCTTC
V: TRBV20-1; length: 12; J: TRBJ1-1; size: -; D: -; CDR3: CSARERQVEAFF; DNA: TGCAGTGCTAGAGAAAGACAAGTTGAAGCTTTCTTT
V: TRBV5-1; length: 16; J: TRBJ2-3; size: -; D: -; CDR3: CASSRDGWTGTDTQYF; DNA: TGCGCCAGCAGCAGGGACGGTTGGACAGGCACAGATACGCAGTATTTT
V: TRBV5-1; length: 14; J: TRBJ1-1; size: few; D: -; CDR3: CASSPGAMNTEAFF; DNA: TGCGCCAGCAGTCCCGGGGCTATGAACACTGAAGCTTTCTTT
V: TRBV15; length: 13; J: TRBJ2-7; size: few; D: -; CDR3: CATSTRYAYEQYF; DNA: TGTGCCACCAGCACCCGATATGCCTACGAGCAGTACTTC
V: TRBV5-1; length: 15; J: TRBJ1-2; size: once; D: -; CDR3: CASSLGGTNNYGYTF; DNA: TGCGCCAGCAGCTTGGGTGGCACCAATAACTATGGCTACACCTTC
V: TRBV28; length: 13; J: TRBJ1-1; size: medium-sized; D: -; CDR3: CASSLRQNTEAFF; DNA: TGTGCCAGCAGCTTGAGACAGAACACTGAAGCTTTCTTT
V: TRBV5-1; length: 15; J: TRBJ2-6; size: -; D: -; CDR3: CASSLGGNGANVLTF; DNA: TGCGCCAGCAGCTTAGGGGGTAATGGGGCCAACGTCCTGACTTTC
V: TRBV7-9; length: 15; J: TRBJ1-1; size: few; D: -; CDR3: CASSSLGRENTEAFF; DNA: TGTGCCAGCAGCTCACTGGGGCGGGAGAACACTGAAGCTTTCTTT
V: TRBV29-1; length: 13; J: TRBJ2-2; size: few; D: -; CDR3: CSARGQGTGELFF; DNA: TGCAGCGCCCGAGGCCAGGGCACCGGGGAGCTGTTTTTT
V: TRBV28; length: 16; J: TRBJ2-4; size: many; D: TRBD1; CDR3: CASSLGQAWAKNIQYF; DNA: TGTGCCAGCAGTCTAGGACAGGCTTGGGCCAAAAACATTCAGTACTTC
V: TRBV7-8; length: 16; J: TRBJ1-1; size: many; D: TRBD1; CDR3: CASSLTLLTGVAEAFF; DNA: TGTGCCAGCAGCTTAACCCTCTTAACAGGGGTCGCTGAAGCTTTCTTT
V: TRBV5-6; length: 14; J: TRBJ2-1; size: many; D: TRBD2; CDR3: CASSFGGAYNEQFF; DNA: TGTGCCAGCAGCTTCGGGGGGGCCTACAATGAGCAGTTCTTC
V: TRBV7-8; length: 13; J: TRBJ1-5; size: many; D: -; CDR3: CASSTSGTGPQHF; DNA: TGTGCCAGCAGCACTTCAGGGACGGGGCCCCAGCATTTT
V: TRBV5-1; length: 15; J: TRBJ2-2; size: many; D: -; CDR3: CASRWRQENTGELFF; DNA: TGCGCCAGCAGGTGGAGGCAGGAGAACACCGGGGAGCTGTTTTTT
V: TRBV30; length: 14; J: TRBJ1-4; size: many; D: TRBD1; CDR3: CAWSPDRVQVKLFF; DNA: TGTGCCTGGAGCCCAGACAGGGTCCAAGTAAAACTGTTTTTT
V: TRBV2; length: 15; J: TRBJ2-3; size: many; D: -; CDR3: CASSDDRLTTDTQYF; DNA: TGTGCCAGCAGCGATGACAGGCTCACCACAGATACGCAGTATTTT
V: TRBV12-3/TRBV12-4; length: 13; J: TRBJ2-3; size: -; D: -; CDR3: CASSFGPTDTQYF; DNA: TGTGCCAGCAGTTTTGGGCCCACAGATACGCAGTATTTT
V: TRBV7-2; length: 14; J: TRBJ2-5; size: many; D: TRBD1; CDR3: CASSLDQGAKTQYF; DNA: TGTGCCAGCAGCTTAGATCAGGGGGCGAAGACCCAGTACTTC
V: TRBV7-2; length: 17; J: TRBJ2-1; size: few; D: TRBD2; CDR3: CASSPSGLAGVNNEQFF; DNA: TGTGCCAGCAGCCCGTCTGGACTAGCGGGAGTAAACAATGAGCAGTTCTTC
V: TRBV27; length: 16; J: TRBJ1-1; size: many; D: -; CDR3: CASSFRGGNMNTEAFF; DNA: TGTGCCAGCAGTTTCCGGGGGGGGAACATGAACACTGAAGCTTTCTTT
V: TRBV24-1; length: 17; J: TRBJ2-3; size: -; D: TRBD2; CDR3: CATSDFPSGRGADTQYF; DNA: TGTGCCACCAGTGATTTCCCAAGCGGGAGAGGGGCAGATACGCAGTATTTT
V: TRBV3-1; length: 14; J: TRBJ1-5; size: many; D: -; CDR3: CASSQRDHNQPQHF; DNA: TGTGCCAGCAGCCAACGGGATCACAATCAGCCCCAGCATTTT
V: TRBV11-3; length: 13; J: TRBJ2-1; size: -; D: -; CDR3: CASSSGSHNEQFF; DNA: TGTGCCAGCAGCTCCGGTAGCCACAATGAGCAGTTCTTC
V: TRBV28; length: 13; J: TRBJ2-7; size: many; D: TRBD1; CDR3: CASRRGQGGEQYF; DNA: TGTGCCAGCAGACGGGGACAGGGCGGCGAGCAGTACTTC
V: TRBV6-1; length: 14; J: TRBJ2-7; size: many; D: -; CDR3: CASSGRRTTYEQYF; DNA: TGTGCCAGCAGTGGGCGGCGGACAACCTACGAGCAGTACTTC
V: TRBV7-9; length: 13; J: TRBJ2-7; size: -; D: -; CDR3: CASSFEPIYEQYF; DNA: TGTGCCAGCAGCTTTGAACCGATTTACGAGCAGTACTTC
V: TRBV12-3/TRBV12-4; length: 14; J: TRBJ2-7; size: -; D: -; CDR3: CASSLETGVYEQYF; DNA: TGTGCCAGCAGTTTAGAGACAGGAGTTTACGAGCAGTACTTC
V: TRBV19; length: 16; J: TRBJ2-7; size: few; D: TRBD1; CDR3: CASSILRDRYSYEQYF; DNA: TGTGCCAGTAGTATCCTCCGGGACAGGTATTCCTACGAGCAGTACTTC
V: TRBV7-9; length: 12; J: TRBJ2-1; size: few; D: -; CDR3: CASSFQVEEQFF; DNA: TGTGCCAGCAGCTTCCAGGTAGAAGAGCAGTTCTTC
V: TRBV30; length: 13; J: TRBJ1-6; size: many; D: TRBD1; CDR3: CAWSEQGRSPLHF; DNA: TGTGCCTGGAGTGAACAGGGGCGTTCACCCCTCCACTTT
V: TRBV6-1; length: 14; J: TRBJ2-5; size: few; D: TRBD1; CDR3: CASSPRTGYETQYF; DNA: TGTGCCAGCAGTCCCCGGACAGGGTACGAGACCCAGTACTTC
V: TRBV20-1; length: 16; J: TRBJ2-5; size: many; D: TRBD2; CDR3: CSARTSGSLNQETQYF; DNA: TGCAGTGCTAGAACAAGCGGGAGTCTAAACCAAGAGACCCAGTACTTC
V: TRBV18; length: 14; J: TRBJ2-5; size: many; D: -; CDR3: CASSARTAKETQYF; DNA: TGTGCCAGCTCAGCCAGGACGGCTAAAGAGACCCAGTACTTC
V: TRBV28; length: 15; J: TRBJ1-1; size: -; D: TRBD1; CDR3: CASSTPGTGGTEAFF; DNA: TGTGCCAGCAGTACCCCCGGGACAGGGGGCACTGAAGCTTTCTTT
V: TRBV12-3/TRBV12-4; length: 15; J: TRBJ2-1; size: many; D: TRBD2; CDR3: CASSEERESGNEQFF; DNA: TGTGCCAGCAGTGAAGAGCGGGAGAGTGGCAATGAGCAGTTCTTC
V: TRBV7-2; length: 14; J: TRBJ1-2; size: -; D: TRBD1; CDR3: CASRGGDRAGGYTF; DNA: TGTGCCAGCAGGGGGGGGGACAGGGCAGGAGGCTACACCTTC
V: TRBV5-6; length: 16; J: TRBJ1-5; size: -; D: -; CDR3: CASSLGAEYSNQPQHF; DNA: TGTGCCAGCAGCTTGGGGGCAGAGTATAGCAATCAGCCCCAGCATTTT
V: TRBV5-6; length: 15; J: TRBJ2-2; size: -; D: TRBD2; CDR3: CVSSLASGDTGELFF; DNA: TGTGTCAGCAGCTTGGCTAGCGGAGACACCGGGGAGCTGTTTTTT
V: TRBV27; length: 14; J: TRBJ2-7; size: many; D: TRBD2; CDR3: CASSGTSGAYEQYF; DNA: TGTGCCAGCAGTGGGACTAGCGGGGCCTACGAGCAGTACTTC
V: TRBV18; length: 15; J: TRBJ2-1; size: few; D: -; CDR3: CASSRSLAQVDEQFF; DNA: TGTGCCAGCTCACGGAGTCTAGCTCAAGTCGATGAGCAGTTCTTC
V: TRBV6-1; length: 17; J: TRBJ1-4; size: many; D: TRBD1; CDR3: CASTKDPAARGLEKLFF; DNA: TGTGCCAGCACCAAAGACCCGGCGGCCAGGGGGCTTGAAAAACTGTTTTTT